This T cell receptor (beta chain) was captured by sequencing in a study of T cells in Graves' hyperthyroidism and ophthalmopathy. The wider study: The blood sample was taken at first diagnosis, before treatment began.

Study-wide points: Peripheral blood also featured most of the thyroid clonotypes expanded above 0.001.

Trimming left V 8 bases short and J 3 bases short, with 11 bases between. The CDR3 length is 13 residues. CDR1 MNHNS and CDR2 SASEGT come from the germline V gene. This clonotype appeared many times. Its cognate antigen is unknown. Amplified TCR beta CDR3 regions derived from RNA transcripts. TCR CDR3 underwent first-round RT-PCR with the HTBI primer set. One entry per CDR3 protein, called by TCRdb with MiXCR from the multiplex PCR reads. This table has approximately 400,000 distinct CDR3 sequences, roughly 19% appearing once. Source material: blood. The TCR comes from a woman under 30 with Graves' hyperthyroidism. J is TRBJ1-3 and V is TRBV6-1; no reliable D call. CDR3 nucleotides: TGTGCCAGCTGGGCCACGTATGGAAACACCATATATTTT. Amino acid sequence: CASWATYGNTIYF.